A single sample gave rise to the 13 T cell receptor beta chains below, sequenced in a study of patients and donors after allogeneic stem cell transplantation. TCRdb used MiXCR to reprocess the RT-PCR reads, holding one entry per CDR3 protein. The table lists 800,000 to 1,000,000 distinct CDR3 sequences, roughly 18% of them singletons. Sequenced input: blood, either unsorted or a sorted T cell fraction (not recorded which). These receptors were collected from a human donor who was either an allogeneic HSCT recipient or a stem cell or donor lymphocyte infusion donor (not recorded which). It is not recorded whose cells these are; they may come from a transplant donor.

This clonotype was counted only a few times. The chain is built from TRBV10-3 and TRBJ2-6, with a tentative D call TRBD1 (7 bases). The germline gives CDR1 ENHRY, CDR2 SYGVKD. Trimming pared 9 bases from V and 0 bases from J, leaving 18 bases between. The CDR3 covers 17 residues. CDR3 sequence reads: CAMKGAPGASGANVLTF. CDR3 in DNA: TGTGCCATGAAGGGGGCGCCGGGAGCCTCTGGGGCCAACGTCCTGACTTTC.

The CDR3 DNA sequence: TGTGCCATCCGGACAGTGGAAAGCACCGGGGAGCTGTTTTTT. It yields the protein CAIRTVESTGELFF. V usage is TRBV2 and J usage is TRBJ2-2; D possibly corresponds to TRBD1 (6 bases). V gave up 10 bases and J gave up 4 bases, with 16 bases separating them. Germline values: CDR1 SNHLY, CDR2 FYNNEI. The CDR3 length is 14 residues.

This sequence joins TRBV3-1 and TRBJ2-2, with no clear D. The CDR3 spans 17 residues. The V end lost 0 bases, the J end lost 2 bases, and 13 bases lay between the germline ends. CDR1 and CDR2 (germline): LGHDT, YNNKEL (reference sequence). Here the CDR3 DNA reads TGTGCCAGCAGCCAAGATCCGGCAGGCCCAAACACCGGGGAGCTGTTTTTT. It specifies CASSQDPAGPNTGELFF.

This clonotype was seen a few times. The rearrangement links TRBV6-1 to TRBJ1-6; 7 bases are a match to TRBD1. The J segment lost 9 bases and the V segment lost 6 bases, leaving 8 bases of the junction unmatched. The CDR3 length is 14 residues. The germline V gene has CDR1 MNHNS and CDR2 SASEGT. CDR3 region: CASSRPGQISPLHF. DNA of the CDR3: TGTGCCAGCAGCCGCCCGGGACAGATTTCACCCCTCCACTTT.

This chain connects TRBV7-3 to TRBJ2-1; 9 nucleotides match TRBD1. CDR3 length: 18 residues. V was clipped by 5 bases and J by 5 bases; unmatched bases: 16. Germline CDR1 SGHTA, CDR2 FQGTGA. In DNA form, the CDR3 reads TGTGCCAGCAGCCCTCGGGGGGACAGGGTCCTTCTTAACAATGAGCAGTTCTTC. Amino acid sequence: CASSPRGDRVLLNNEQFF.

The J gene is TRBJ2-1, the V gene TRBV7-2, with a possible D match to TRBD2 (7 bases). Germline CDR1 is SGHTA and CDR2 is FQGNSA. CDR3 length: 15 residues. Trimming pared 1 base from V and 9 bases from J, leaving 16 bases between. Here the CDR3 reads CASSLVGGRFPEQFF. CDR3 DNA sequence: TGTGCCAGCAGCTTAGTGGGGGGGCGATTTCCTGAGCAGTTCTTC.

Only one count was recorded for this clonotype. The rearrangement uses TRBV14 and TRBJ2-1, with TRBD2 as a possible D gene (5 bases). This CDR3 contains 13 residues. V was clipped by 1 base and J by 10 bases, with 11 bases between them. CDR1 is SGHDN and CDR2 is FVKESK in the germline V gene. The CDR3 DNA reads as TGTGCCAGCAGCCAAGTTCTAGCATACGAGCAGTTCTTC. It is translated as CASSQVLAYEQFF.

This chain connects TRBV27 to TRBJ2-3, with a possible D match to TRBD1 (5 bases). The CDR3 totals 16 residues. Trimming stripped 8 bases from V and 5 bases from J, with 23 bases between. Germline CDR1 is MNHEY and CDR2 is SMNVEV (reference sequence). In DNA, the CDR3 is TGTGCCAGCGGCAGACAGTTGAGTTCAATCGGAGATACGCAGTATTTT. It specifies CASGRQLSSIGDTQYF.

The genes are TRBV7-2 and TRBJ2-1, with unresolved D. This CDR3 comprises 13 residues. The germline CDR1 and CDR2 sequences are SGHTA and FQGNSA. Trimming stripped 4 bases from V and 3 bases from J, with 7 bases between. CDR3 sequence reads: CASSWAGYNEQFF. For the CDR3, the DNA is TGTGCCAGCAGCTGGGCCGGCTACAATGAGCAGTTCTTC. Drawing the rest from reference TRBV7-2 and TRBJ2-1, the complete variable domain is GAGVSQSPSNKVTEKGKDVELRCDPISGHTALYWYRQSLGQGLEFLIYFQGNSAPDKSGLPSDRFSAERTGGSVSTLTIQRTQQEDSAVYLCASSWAGYNEQFFGPGTRLTVL.

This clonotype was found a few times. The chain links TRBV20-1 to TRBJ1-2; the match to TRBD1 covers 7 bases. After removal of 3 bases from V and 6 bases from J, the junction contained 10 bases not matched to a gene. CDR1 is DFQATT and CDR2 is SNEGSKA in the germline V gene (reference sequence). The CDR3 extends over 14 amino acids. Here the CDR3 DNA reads TGCAGTGCTAGTGAAACAGGGGTTGCGAATGGCTACACCTTC. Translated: CSASETGVANGYTF.

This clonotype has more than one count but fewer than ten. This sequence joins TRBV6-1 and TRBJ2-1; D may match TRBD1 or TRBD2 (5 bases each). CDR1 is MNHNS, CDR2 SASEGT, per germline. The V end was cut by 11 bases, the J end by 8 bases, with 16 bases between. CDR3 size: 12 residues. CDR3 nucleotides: TGTGCCGTAGGAAGGGGAGAATATGAGCAGTTCTTC. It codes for CAVGRGEYEQFF.

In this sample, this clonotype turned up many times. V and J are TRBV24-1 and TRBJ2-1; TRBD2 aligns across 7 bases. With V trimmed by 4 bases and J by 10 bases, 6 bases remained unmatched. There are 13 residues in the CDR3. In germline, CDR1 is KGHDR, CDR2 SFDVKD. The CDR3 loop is CATSDRGRGEQFF. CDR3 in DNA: TGTGCCACCAGTGACCGCGGGAGAGGGGAGCAGTTCTTC.

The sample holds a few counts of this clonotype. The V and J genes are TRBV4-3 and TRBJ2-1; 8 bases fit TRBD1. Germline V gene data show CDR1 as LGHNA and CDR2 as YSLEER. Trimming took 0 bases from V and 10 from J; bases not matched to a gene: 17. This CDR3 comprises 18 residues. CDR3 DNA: TGCGCCAGCAGCCAAGATATTTTGACAGGGGTCGGTCTTGGGGAGCAGTTCTTC. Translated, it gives CASSQDILTGVGLGEQFF.